Listed here are 16 T cell receptor beta chains from one sample, sequenced in a study of T cells after yellow fever vaccination. MiXCR, applied by TCRdb to the 5' RACE reads, yields one record per CDR3 protein. The sample shows roughly 310,000 distinct CDR3 sequences, roughly 9.4% of them seen only once. Sequencing was performed on PBMCs, taken on the day of the first yellow fever vaccination. These receptors all stem from a man younger than 35 who received the YFV17D yellow fever vaccine.

J is TRBJ2-1 and V is TRBV7-2, with D tentatively TRBD1 or TRBD2 (5 bases each). Trimming removed 4 bases at V and 0 bases at J, with 16 bases between. This CDR3 comprises 17 residues. Germline loops: CDR1 SGHTA, CDR2 FQGNSA. CDR3 region: CASSSSFTGLSYNEQFF. CDR3 DNA sequence: TGTGCCAGCAGCTCCTCTTTTACAGGACTCTCCTACAATGAGCAGTTCTTC.

V gene TRBV7-9 combines with J gene TRBJ1-2; weak D call: TRBD1 (6 bases). The CDR3 is 14 residues long. CDR1 SEHNR and CDR2 FQNEAQ come from the germline V gene (reference sequence). The germline V and J ends were trimmed by 1 base and 7 bases, with 13 bases remaining between them. The CDR3 bases are TGTGCCAGCAGCTTAGGACCAGGGGATCTTGGCTACACCTTC. It specifies CASSLGPGDLGYTF.

In its sample, this clonotype was seen many times. J is TRBJ2-1 and V is TRBV9; D call uncertain. Germline CDR1 reads SGDLS; CDR2 reads YYNGEE. There are 15 residues in the CDR3. V was clipped by 0 bases and J by 0 bases, with 7 bases between them. The CDR3 spells CASSVGLSSYNEQFF. The CDR3, as DNA: TGTGCCAGCAGCGTAGGCCTCAGCTCCTACAATGAGCAGTTCTTC.

This clonotype was observed a handful of times. The chain carries TRBV5-1 and TRBJ1-1, with 7 bases aligning to TRBD1. CDR1 SGHRS and CDR2 YFSETQ come from the germline V gene. This CDR3 spans 14 amino acids. V lost 5 bases and J lost 4; bases outside the gene matches: 8. This chain's CDR3 is CASRDFNRGTEAFF. CDR3 nucleotide sequence: TGCGCCAGCAGGGATTTCAACAGGGGCACTGAAGCTTTCTTT.

Ten or more counts support this clonotype. This chain connects TRBV5-6 to TRBJ2-7; a weak D match, TRBD2 (6 bases). With 4 bases removed from V and 7 bases from J, the gap between germline ends came to 15 bases. Germline assignment: CDR1 SGHDT and CDR2 YYEEEE. The CDR3 has 13 amino acids. The CDR3 region is CASSHPRAGEQYF. DNA of the CDR3: TGTGCCAGCAGCCATCCCCGGGCGGGGGAGCAGTACTTC.

This clonotype was observed a handful of times. The rearrangement uses TRBV9 and TRBJ1-3; 9 nucleotides align to TRBD1. The CDR3 totals 15 residues. Germline V lookup: CDR1 SGDLS, CDR2 YYNGEE. The V gene end was trimmed by 3 bases and the J gene end by 1 base; junction bases not matched to a gene: 2. In DNA form, the CDR3 reads TGTGCCAGCAGCGGACAGGGGGATTCTGGAAACACCATATATTTT. This sequence encodes CASSGQGDSGNTIYF. Combining the CDR3 with reference TRBV9 and TRBJ1-3 gives the whole variable domain DSGVTQTPKHLITATGQRVTLRCSPRSGDLSVYWYQQSLDQGLQFLIQYYNGEERAKGNILERFSAQQFPDLHSELNLSSLELGDSALYFCASSGQGDSGNTIYFGEGSWLTVV.

Regarding this clonotype: A single base separates this from a much larger clone, so it may be a read error. The chain employs TRBV12-3 or TRBV12-4 and TRBJ2-3, with D perhaps matching TRBD1 or TRBD2 (5 bases each). Trimming stripped 7 bases from V and 8 bases from J, with 22 bases between. The CDR3 extends over 15 amino acids. The chain's CDR3 is CASTARGRVGGTQYF. In DNA form, the CDR3 reads TGTGCCAGCACCGCCCGGGGCAGGGTCGGAGGTACGCAGTATTTT.

This clonotype was picked up many times. V gene TRBV5-1 combines with J gene TRBJ2-5, with no clear D. The CDR3 has 13 amino acids. V shed 0 bases and J shed 3 bases, with 6 bases lying between them. CDR1 SGHRS and CDR2 YFSETQ come from the germline V gene. CDR3 sequence: CASSLAAEETQYF. The CDR3 DNA reads as TGCGCCAGCAGCTTGGCCGCGGAAGAGACCCAGTACTTC.

The sample holds a few counts of this clonotype. The chain uses TRBV5-1 and TRBJ2-5; D is perhaps TRBD2 (7 bases). The germline CDR1 and CDR2 sequences are SGHRS and YFSETQ. Trimming removed 3 bases at V and 5 bases at J, with 14 bases between. The CDR3 runs 14 residues. For the CDR3, the DNA is TGCGCCAGCAGCTCCCGGGGGGCCGGTGAGACCCAGTACTTC. This encodes CASSSRGAGETQYF.

J is TRBJ2-7 and V is TRBV28; 7 nucleotides line up with TRBD1. V lost 2 bases and J lost 5; bases outside the gene matches: 9. Per germline, CDR1 MDHEN and CDR2 SYDVKM. This CDR3 has 15 amino acids. CDR3 DNA sequence: TGTGCCAGCAGTTTAGGGTTCAGGGGGAACCACGAGCAGTACTTC. Translated, it gives CASSLGFRGNHEQYF.

This clonotype was observed at least ten times. This chain uses TRBV6-5 with TRBJ2-7; perhaps TRBD1 as D (5 bases). The CDR3 spans 15 residues. V lost 2 bases to trimming and J lost 6 bases, with 17 bases between them. Germline CDR1 is MNHEY and CDR2 is SVGAGI. In DNA form, the CDR3 reads TGTGCCAGCAGTTACCGGCAGACAGCCGGTGTCGAGCAGTACTTC. Its protein is CASSYRQTAGVEQYF.

The table lists this clonotype with a few counts. This chain uses TRBV19 with TRBJ1-5; no clear D. Per the germline V gene, CDR1 is LNHDA and CDR2 is SQIVND (reference sequence). The CDR3 is 15 amino acids. Between the trimmed V and J ends, which lost 2 bases and 4 bases, there was a span of 12 bases. CDR3 bases: TGTGCCAGTAGTATATTTGAGGGTTCAAATCAGCCCCAGCATTTT. Protein sequence: CASSIFEGSNQPQHF.

This clonotype appeared a few times. The V call is TRBV6-2 or TRBV6-3, the J call TRBJ2-6, with D unclear. Germline CDR1 is MNHEY and CDR2 is SVGEGT. V lost 10 bases to trimming and J lost 0 bases, with 7 bases between them. The CDR3 totals 13 residues. For the CDR3, the DNA is TGTGCCACACGCGGCTCTGGGGCCAACGTCCTGACTTTC. As protein: CATRGSGANVLTF.

This clonotype was observed at least ten times. The V gene is TRBV4-1, the J gene TRBJ2-7, with 7 positions matching TRBD2. This CDR3 region has 15 residues. Trimming cost V 2 bases and J 1 base; bases outside gene matches: 5. Per germline, CDR1 MGHRA and CDR2 YSYEKL. The CDR3 loop is CASSQTGTISYEQYF. CDR3 in DNA: TGCGCCAGCAGCCAAACCGGGACTATTTCCTACGAGCAGTACTTC.

Ten or more counts support this clonotype. The chain is built from TRBV5-1 and TRBJ2-2, with D possibly being TRBD1 (5 bases). The CDR3 is 13 amino acids. Trimming removed 5 bases at V and 4 bases at J, with 9 bases between. Looked up from germline, CDR1 is SGHRS and CDR2 is YFSETQ. The CDR3 nucleotides are TGCGCCAGCAGTCGTCAGGGCACCGGGGAGCTGTTTTTT. It codes for CASSRQGTGELFF.

The rearrangement links TRBV6-2 or TRBV6-3 to TRBJ1-2; no firm D call. Germline CDR1 reads MNHEY; CDR2 reads SVGEGT. The V and J ends lost 7 bases and 4 bases respectively, with 10 bases between them. The CDR3 runs 12 residues. This CDR3 reads CASTPGSYGYTF. Written as DNA, the CDR3 is TGTGCCAGCACTCCTGGGAGCTATGGCTACACCTTC.